Sequencing of this TCR beta chain was carried out in a study of PD-1 blockade in mismatch repair-deficient tumors. Study as a whole: All were previously treated, progressing patients with eleven to twelve mismatch repair-deficient cancer types. Findings and limits, study-wide: Tumor-resident clones, often undetectable pretreatment in blood, expanded then contracted after pembrolizumab.

About this clone: Its antigen is undetermined.

Some clones are missing from TCRdb's copy, which holds only in-frame ones; the method was immunoSEQ multiplex PCR. The data hold some 51,000 clones, with about 85% observed a single time. Germline lookup yields CDR1 SGHDN and CDR2 FVKESK. V lost 2 bases and J lost 2, with 9 bases in between. This CDR3 has 14 amino acids. Every patient had mismatch repair deficiency by PCR or immunohistochemistry. A few pembrolizumab responders had their TCRs sequenced. This rearrangement joins TRBV14 to TRBJ2-5; D gene ambiguous. This sequence was found in an adult with mismatch repair-deficient cancer. Sequenced material: peripheral blood, taken approximately 18 weeks after starting pembrolizumab. This chain's CDR3 is CASSQRAGQETQYF. CDR3 DNA sequence: TGTGCCAGCAGCCAACGCGCCGGGCAAGAGACCCAGTACTTC.